Below, 27 T cell receptor beta chains from the same sample are listed, as sequenced in a study of control samples from healthy donors and cancer patients. Here immunoSEQ multiplex PCR was the method, and the copy in TCRdb shows in-frame clones only, minus some. The data show approximately 170,000 clones, with around 90% seen just once and roughly 0.7% held by the top ten. The sample comprised blood. The receptors stem from a young woman in good health.

This chain joins TRBV18 and TRBJ2-4, with a tentative D call TRBD2 (5 bases). The V end lost 3 bases, the J end lost 0 bases, and 12 bases lay between the germline ends. Germline CDR1 is KGHSH and CDR2 is LQKENI. The CDR3 totals 16 residues. CDR3 loop: CASSPDSPLAKNIQYF. The CDR3 nucleotides are TGTGCCAGCTCACCGGACTCACCTTTAGCCAAAAACATTCAGTACTTC.

The V and J genes are TRBV5-6 and TRBJ2-1; 9 bases line up with TRBD2. Germline-derived CDR1 and CDR2 are SGHDT and YYEEEE. CDR3 size: 15 residues. Losses at the gene ends were 9 bases for V and 4 bases for J; bases not matched to a gene: 11. As DNA, the CDR3 is TGTGCCACCAGGAAAGGGACTAGCTATTACAATGAGCAGTTCTTC. Translated: CATRKGTSYYNEQFF.

V and J are TRBV11-2 and TRBJ2-7, with D perhaps matching TRBD2 (5 bases). The length of the CDR3 is 12 residues. CDR1 and CDR2 (germline): SGHAT, FQNNGV. The V end lost 1 base, the J end lost 5 bases, and 6 bases lay between the germline ends. The CDR3 DNA sequence: TGTGCCAGCAGCTTAGGAGGGAACGAGCAGTACTTC. This translates into CASSLGGNEQYF.

CDR3 nucleotides: TGTGCCAGCAGTTACTCGAGGATCTACGAGCAGTACTTC. Protein: CASSYSRIYEQYF. The chain is built from TRBV6-5 and TRBJ2-7; D gene uncertain. The V and J ends lost 0 bases and 3 bases respectively, with 6 bases between them. This CDR3 is 13 amino acids long. Germline CDR1 MNHEY, CDR2 SVGAGI.

This clone was observed a few times. This chain links TRBV4-1 with TRBJ2-7, with 7 bases identical to TRBD2. This CDR3 has 14 amino acids. Trimming took 4 bases from V and 6 from J; bases not matched to a gene: 9. CDR1 MGHRA and CDR2 YSYEKL come from the germline V gene. The CDR3 region has the DNA TGCGCCAGCAGCCCGGGGGGTGGAGGGCCCGAGCAGTACTTC. Encoded protein: CASSPGGGGPEQYF.

The V call is TRBV28, the J call TRBJ1-3, with 8 bases matching TRBD1. This CDR3 has 15 amino acids. V shed 5 bases, J shed 2 bases, and the junction held 5 bases outside the gene matches. Germline V gives CDR1 MDHEN, CDR2 SYDVKM. CDR3 in DNA: TGTGCCAGCAGTCCACCGGACAGGGCTGGAAACACCATATATTTT. Amino acids: CASSPPDRAGNTIYF.

The V gene is TRBV28, the J gene TRBJ1-3; D unresolved. V was shortened by 8 bases and J by 0 bases, with 14 bases between the two germline ends. CDR1 and CDR2 from the germline V gene are MDHEN and SYDVKM. The CDR3 is made up of 15 amino acids. The CDR3: CASSWSVSSGNTIYF. CDR3 in DNA: TGTGCCAGCTCCTGGTCGGTTAGCTCTGGAAACACCATATATTTT.

Only one count was recorded for this clone. The genes are TRBV12-3 or TRBV12-4 and TRBJ1-3; the D is unclear. The length of the CDR3 is 11 residues. Trimming stripped 5 bases from V and 4 bases from J, with 3 bases between. The CDR3 DNA sequence: TGTGCCAGCAGTCAGGGAAACACCATATATTTT. This codes for CASSQGNTIYF.

CDR3 sequence (DNA): TGCGCCAGCAGCTTAACCAATGAGCAGTTCTTC. Translating it yields CASSLTNEQFF. The chain has TRBV5-1 and TRBJ2-1; D not resolved. The CDR3 spans 11 residues. Germline assignment: CDR1 SGHRS and CDR2 YFSETQ. Trimming pared 2 bases from V and 6 bases from J, leaving 3 bases between.

The V gene is TRBV5-1, the J gene TRBJ1-5, with a weak D call TRBD1 (6 bases). Trimming cost V 7 bases and J 0 bases, with 14 bases left between them. Germline V gives CDR1 SGHRS, CDR2 YFSETQ. This CDR3 spans 15 amino acids. The CDR3 region has the DNA TGCGCCAGCTCCGAGGGGGTGTATAGCAATCAGCCCCAGCATTTT. This gives the protein CASSEGVYSNQPQHF.

V gene TRBV6-4 combines with J gene TRBJ2-1; maybe TRBD1 (6 bases). CDR1 and CDR2 (germline): MRHNA, SNTAGT. The CDR3 runs 14 residues. With 2 bases removed from V and 8 bases from J, the gap between germline ends came to 13 bases. CDR3 sequence (DNA): TGTGCCAGCAGTGACAGGGGGACGGACGATGAGCAGTTCTTC. Its translation: CASSDRGTDDEQFF.

The rearrangement links TRBV20-1 to TRBJ2-1, with D maybe TRBD2 (5 bases). This CDR3 is built from 15 residues. Germline V CDR1 and CDR2: DFQATT, SNEGSKA (reference sequence). V lost 3 bases and J lost 0, with 12 bases in between. The DNA of the CDR3 is TGCAGTGCTAGTGTGGCGGGTAGCTCCTACAATGAGCAGTTCTTC. This sequence encodes CSASVAGSSYNEQFF.

J is TRBJ2-7 and V is TRBV6-5; either TRBD1 or TRBD2 may fit D (7 bases each). Per germline, CDR1 MNHEY and CDR2 SVGAGI. Trimming took 2 bases from V and 5 from J, leaving 16 bases between them. This CDR3 is built from 15 residues. The CDR3 is CASSYQAGGVDEQYF. The CDR3 DNA is TGTGCCAGCAGTTACCAGGCAGGGGGGGTAGACGAGCAGTACTTC.

The V call is TRBV5-1, the J call TRBJ2-2; 9 bases are shared with TRBD2. The V gene's germline CDR1 is SGHRS and CDR2 YFSETQ. The CDR3 runs to 16 residues. V shed 4 bases and J 0 bases; nucleotides not matched to a gene: 4. CDR3 residues: CASSRLAGANTGELFF. The DNA for the CDR3 is TGCGCCAGCAGCAGGTTAGCGGGAGCGAACACCGGGGAGCTGTTTTTT.

This clone came up once. This sequence joins TRBV20-1 and TRBJ2-7, with a weak D call TRBD2 (6 bases). Trimming pared 3 bases from V and 5 bases from J, leaving 17 bases between. Germline values: CDR1 DFQATT, CDR2 SNEGSKA (reference sequence). The CDR3 length is 14 residues. CDR3 in DNA: TGCAGTGCTAGTGGGTTACGGGAGTTCGACGAGCAGTACTTC. Translated: CSASGLREFDEQYF.

V gene TRBV5-6 combines with J gene TRBJ2-1, with D possibly matching TRBD1 (6 bases). CDR3 length: 13 amino acids. V gave up 5 bases and J gave up 10 bases, with 16 bases separating them. Germline values: CDR1 SGHDT, CDR2 YYEEEE. Here the CDR3 reads CASSSVDSLEQFF. CDR3 nucleotides: TGTGCCAGCAGTTCGGTGGACAGCTTAGAGCAGTTCTTC.

The rearrangement uses TRBV19 and TRBJ2-5; the D gene is possibly TRBD2 (6 bases). CDR1 LNHDA and CDR2 SQIVND come from the germline V gene (reference sequence). This CDR3 is 16 amino acids long. Trimming cost V 5 bases and J 5 bases, with 21 bases left between them. CDR3 region: CASSLGVQRVRETQYF. The CDR3 coding sequence is TGTGCCAGTAGTCTGGGTGTCCAGCGGGTCAGGGAGACCCAGTACTTC.

This clone was detected only once. The chain recombines TRBV24-1 with TRBJ2-1; D is ambiguous. Germline CDR1 and CDR2: KGHDR and SFDVKD. The CDR3 length is 19 residues. Trimming removed 3 bases at V and 3 bases at J, with 23 bases between. This CDR3 is CATSDPLRGGTNNYNEQFF. CDR3 coding DNA: TGTGCCACCAGTGATCCTCTCCGTGGCGGAACAAACAACTACAATGAGCAGTTCTTC.

This sequence joins TRBV29-1 and TRBJ2-5, with TRBD2 matching 10 bases. CDR3 length equals 13 residues. V lost 3 bases to trimming and J lost 3 bases; unmatched junction nucleotides: 1. In germline, CDR1 is SQVTM, CDR2 ANQGSEA. Here the CDR3 DNA reads TGCAGCGTTGATGGACTAGCGGAAGAGACCCAGTACTTC. Amino acids: CSVDGLAEETQYF.

The chain is built from TRBV5-4 and TRBJ1-1; D gene ambiguous. Germline lookup yields CDR1 SGHNT and CDR2 YYREEE (reference sequence). This CDR3 comprises 13 residues. V lost 0 bases and J lost 1, with 4 bases in between. DNA of the CDR3: TGTGCCAGCAGCTTGGGCGGGAACACTGAAGCTTTCTTT. This translates into CASSLGGNTEAFF.

The chain recombines TRBV15 with TRBJ1-1, with a weak D call TRBD1 (6 bases). This CDR3 is built from 16 residues. V shed 0 bases and J shed 2 bases, with 13 bases lying between them. Per the germline V gene, CDR1 is LNHNV and CDR2 is YYDKDF (reference sequence). The CDR3 protein is CATSRDGARGNTEAFF. CDR3 nucleotides: TGTGCCACCAGCAGAGACGGTGCCAGGGGAAACACTGAAGCTTTCTTT.

The chain carries TRBV5-4 and TRBJ2-7; D is ambiguous. This CDR3 contains 13 residues. V gave up 0 bases and J gave up 4 bases, with 8 bases separating them. The germline gives CDR1 SGHNT, CDR2 YYREEE (reference sequence). CDR3 sequence (DNA): TGTGCCAGCAGCTTGGGGCTAGAGTACGAGCAGTACTTC. This sequence encodes CASSLGLEYEQYF.

Here the CDR3 reads CASSLRPGKEQFF. DNA of the CDR3: TGTGCCAGCAGTTTAAGGCCCGGTAAAGAGCAGTTCTTC. The V gene is TRBV28, the J gene TRBJ2-1; D not resolved. Trimming shortened V by 2 bases and J by 10 bases, and 12 bases separated the two germline ends. Germline lookup yields CDR1 MDHEN and CDR2 SYDVKM. The CDR3 extends over 13 amino acids.

V usage is TRBV7-9 and J usage is TRBJ2-1; D is possibly TRBD2 (6 bases). V dropped 1 base and J dropped 7 bases, with 20 bases sitting between them. Germline V gene data show CDR1 as SEHNR and CDR2 as FQNEAQ (reference sequence). This CDR3 is built from 17 residues. The CDR3 region is CASSLEGGGSTRNEQFF. CDR3 nucleotides: TGTGCCAGCAGCTTAGAGGGTGGGGGGAGCACACGGAATGAGCAGTTCTTC.

CDR3 loop: CASSPRSGPYEQYF. As DNA, the CDR3 is TGCGCCAGCAGCCCGCGGAGCGGACCCTACGAGCAGTACTTC. The J gene is TRBJ2-7, the V gene TRBV5-1; D is perhaps TRBD2 (5 bases). Germline V lookup: CDR1 SGHRS, CDR2 YFSETQ. V lost 4 bases and J lost 2, with 13 bases in between. CDR3 length equals 14 residues.

The J gene is TRBJ2-5, the V gene TRBV27; D is unresolved. The length of the CDR3 is 13 residues. Germline CDR1 MNHEY, CDR2 SMNVEV (reference sequence). The germline V and J ends were trimmed by 3 bases and 1 base, with 6 bases remaining between them. CDR3 sequence (DNA): TGTGCCAGCAGTTTTGGGCCCCAAGAGACCCAGTACTTC. It is translated as CASSFGPQETQYF.

The chain is built from TRBV29-1 and TRBJ1-1; no definite D call. This CDR3 spans 15 amino acids. Germline V gene lookup returns CDR1 SQVTM and CDR2 ANQGSEA. Trimming cost V 6 bases and J 3 bases, with 20 bases left between them. The CDR3 DNA reads as TGCAGCGTCGAGCCCCGGGCAGTACCGGACACTGAAGCTTTCTTT. Amino acid sequence: CSVEPRAVPDTEAFF.